The clone carrying this T cell receptor beta chain is a singleton in its sample. Its antigen is as yet unknown. The source of the sample is a study of shared clonotypes between healthy human individuals. Study overall: CD4 naive and CD4 memory each took three plates per donor, while CD8 naive took two and CD8 memory one.

Germline V gives CDR1 SGHNT, CDR2 YYREEE (reference sequence). CDR3 length equals 15 residues. Trimming left V 4 bases short and J 3 bases short, with 14 bases between. Overall study results and limits: Large depth notwithstanding, sorted-subset sequencing proved incomplete by rarefaction. Limited genetic and exposure-history diversity came from having few donors.

Some clones are missing from TCRdb's copy, which holds only in-frame ones; the method was immunoSEQ multiplex PCR. In the table there are 550,000 to 700,000 clones, roughly 72% of which are singletons. Sequenced: memory CD4+ T cells sorted from blood. Documented subset: CD45RA-negative fraction. The chain couples TRBV5-4 to TRBJ1-5, with D perhaps TRBD1 (6 bases). The source of this sequence is a woman between 25 and 40 years old in good health. The CDR3 DNA reads as TGTGCCAGCAGCCAAGAATGGGACAACAATCAGCCCCAGCATTTT. This gives the protein CASSQEWDNNQPQHF.